The sequence of this TCR beta chain was determined in a study of T-cell memory formation after mild COVID-19. Background on the study: The TCR clusters were mostly specific to one donor. Study-wide results and caveats: Mainly CM and EM harbored the contracting CD4+ clones; mainly EMRA harbored the CD8+ ones.

To note about this clonotype: Its antigen is not known.

CDR1 and CDR2 (germline): SGHVS, FQNEAQ. V dropped 8 bases and J dropped 2 bases, with 9 bases sitting between them. The CDR3 contains 12 residues. TCRdb used MiXCR to reprocess the 5' RACE reads, holding one entry per CDR3 protein. The table lists approximately 400,000 distinct CDR3 sequences, about 24% of them singletons, with roughly 8.9% in the top ten. Sequencing used PBMCs or a T cell subset sorted from them (not recorded which). The chain joins TRBV7-8 to TRBJ2-5; possible D gene TRBD2, 5 bases. The TCR sequence derives from an adult woman who had mild COVID-19 (a few samples of this study predate the infection). Cell type and time point are not known. The CDR3 DNA reads TGTGCCAGCGGGCCGGGGCAAGAGACCCAGTACTTC. This translates into CASGPGQETQYF. The complete variable domain, with remaining parts taken from reference TRBV7-8 and TRBJ2-5, reads GAGVSQSPRYKVAKRGQDVALRCDPISGHVSLFWYQQALGQGPEFLTYFQNEAQLDKSGLPSDRFFAERPEGSVSTLKIQRTQQEDSAVYLCASGPGQETQYFGPGTRLLVL.